These T cell receptor beta chains were read from a single sample in a study of blood T cell repertoires in COVID-19. Libraries were prepared by immunoSEQ multiplex PCR; TCRdb keeps only in-frame clonotypes and omits some of them. Of about 180,000 clones detected, approximately 85% appear once; the ten largest clones hold under 3.5%. The sequenced material came from peripheral blood. The origin of the receptors is a man in his sixties with acute or convalescent COVID-19. CDR3s include the opening cysteine and the closing phenylalanine or tryptophan. The D gene is left open where the match is weak. Some rows mark clone size as missing; the rest say once, few, many or name a class of expanded clone.

DNA: TGTGCCAGCAGTTTAGGTTACAGAACAGATACGCAGTATTTT
CDR3: CASSLGYRTDTQYF
length: 14
size: -
D: -
J: TRBJ2-3
V: TRBV27

DNA: TGTGCCAGTAGTACGCGGGGTTCAAATGAAAAACTGTTTTTT
CDR3: CASSTRGSNEKLFF
length: 14
size: -
D: -
J: TRBJ1-4
V: TRBV19

DNA: TGCAGCGGCGTGACTAGCGGAACGGGGACCCAGTACTTC
CDR3: CSGVTSGTGTQYF
length: 13
size: -
D: TRBD2
J: TRBJ2-5
V: TRBV29-1

DNA: TGTGCCAGTAGTATGGGTCTGGGGAGGGAGACCCAGTACTTC
CDR3: CASSMGLGRETQYF
length: 14
size: -
D: -
J: TRBJ2-5
V: TRBV19

DNA: TGTGCCAGCAGATCCCCCCAACTGACAGGGGCTAACTATGGCTACACCTTC
CDR3: CASRSPQLTGANYGYTF
length: 17
size: -
D: TRBD1
J: TRBJ1-2
V: TRBV28

DNA: TGTGCCAGCAGCGATACAGGGGGTAATGGCTACACCTTC
CDR3: CASSDTGGNGYTF
length: 13
size: few
D: TRBD1
J: TRBJ1-2
V: TRBV5-6

DNA: TGTGCTAGTGGTTTGGGAGCTTTAGGGACAGAACTGTACAATGAGCAGTTCTTC
CDR3: CASGLGALGTELYNEQFF
length: 18
size: once
D: TRBD1
J: TRBJ2-1
V: TRBV12-5

DNA: TGTGCCAGCAGGGGATGGGGACAGGGGAAAACTGAAGCTTTCTTT
CDR3: CASRGWGQGKTEAFF
length: 15
size: -
D: TRBD1
J: TRBJ1-1
V: TRBV7-9

DNA: TGTGCCAGCAGCCAAGAGCAGGGGCGAGAGACCCAGTACTTC
CDR3: CASSQEQGRETQYF
length: 14
size: -
D: -
J: TRBJ2-5
V: TRBV16

DNA: TGTGCCAGCAGCCCGGGACAACTGAACACCGGGGAGCTGTTTTTT
CDR3: CASSPGQLNTGELFF
length: 15
size: -
D: -
J: TRBJ2-2
V: TRBV7-3

DNA: TGTGCCAGCAGCTTGACCCCAGGGGCCACCTACGAGCAGTACTTC
CDR3: CASSLTPGATYEQYF
length: 15
size: -
D: -
J: TRBJ2-7
V: TRBV5-5

DNA: TGTGCCAGCAGCTTAGGCGCACTCGAGCAGTACTTC
CDR3: CASSLGALEQYF
length: 12
size: once
D: -
J: TRBJ2-7
V: TRBV7-9

DNA: TGTGCCAGCAGCCAAGACCTAAGCCAGAGACAGGACATGAGCGCAGATACGCAGTATTTT
CDR3: CASSQDLSQRQDMSADTQYF
length: 20
size: -
D: -
J: TRBJ2-3
V: TRBV3-1/TRBV3-2

DNA: TGTGCCAGCAGCCTATACAGGGGCGCAGATACGCAGTATTTT
CDR3: CASSLYRGADTQYF
length: 14
size: -
D: TRBD1
J: TRBJ2-3
V: TRBV7-3

DNA: TGTGCCAGCAGTCCGCCGGGAGGGGACAATGGCTACACCTTC
CDR3: CASSPPGGDNGYTF
length: 14
size: -
D: -
J: TRBJ1-2
V: TRBV28

DNA: TGCGCCAGCAGCCTCGGACAGGGGGCGGCTAATGAAAAACTGTTTTTT
CDR3: CASSLGQGAANEKLFF
length: 16
size: -
D: TRBD1
J: TRBJ1-4
V: TRBV4-1

DNA: TGTGCCACCAGTGACGGACTAGCGGGAGGGCGTGGGTCCTACAATGAGCAGTTCTTC
CDR3: CATSDGLAGGRGSYNEQFF
length: 19
size: -
D: TRBD2
J: TRBJ2-1
V: TRBV24-1

DNA: TGCGCCAGCAGCTTGCGGCGGGAGGGGGACGAGCAGTACTTC
CDR3: CASSLRREGDEQYF
length: 14
size: -
D: TRBD2
J: TRBJ2-7
V: TRBV5-1

DNA: TGTGCCAGCAGCTTTTATTCGGGGCAGGGGGCATATGAGCAGTTCTTC
CDR3: CASSFYSGQGAYEQFF
length: 16
size: few
D: TRBD1
J: TRBJ2-1
V: TRBV11-2

DNA: TGTGCCAGCAGCCAAGTAATCTGGGGACTAGCGGGAGGGCCCGACGAGCAGTTCTTC
CDR3: CASSQVIWGLAGGPDEQFF
length: 19
size: -
D: TRBD2
J: TRBJ2-1
V: TRBV4-2

DNA: TGTGCCAGCCGCAGGACTAGCGGGAGATCGGACACCGGGGAGCTGTTTTTT
CDR3: CASRRTSGRSDTGELFF
length: 17
size: -
D: TRBD2
J: TRBJ2-2
V: TRBV27

DNA: TGTGCCAGCAGTCGACAGGGATCACCCCTCCACTTT
CDR3: CASSRQGSPLHF
length: 12
size: -
D: TRBD1
J: TRBJ1-6
V: TRBV28

DNA: TGTGCCAGCAGCCAAGAGGGAACAGGGGTTCGGGCTTTCTTT
CDR3: CASSQEGTGVRAFF
length: 14
size: -
D: TRBD1
J: TRBJ1-1
V: TRBV3-1/TRBV3-2

DNA: TGTGCCAGCACATGGGGAGACTCCCTAAGTCATGGAAACACCATATATTTT
CDR3: CASTWGDSLSHGNTIYF
length: 17
size: -
D: -
J: TRBJ1-3
V: TRBV19

DNA: TGTGCCAGCAGTACGGGACAGGCATACTATGGCTACACCTTC
CDR3: CASSTGQAYYGYTF
length: 14
size: -
D: TRBD1
J: TRBJ1-2
V: TRBV6-2/TRBV6-3

DNA: TGTGCCAGCCGCGAGAGCTCTGGAAACACCATATATTTT
CDR3: CASRESSGNTIYF
length: 13
size: -
D: -
J: TRBJ1-3
V: TRBV6-6

DNA: TGTGCCAGCAGGGGGCTCTCCTACAATGAGCAGTTCTTC
CDR3: CASRGLSYNEQFF
length: 13
size: -
D: -
J: TRBJ2-1
V: TRBV2

DNA: TGTGCCAGCAGTTCGGACAGGGTAAGGGGTCAGCCCCAGCATTTT
CDR3: CASSSDRVRGQPQHF
length: 15
size: -
D: TRBD1
J: TRBJ1-5
V: TRBV6-5

DNA: TGTGCCAGCAGTTTATTACTCGGACAGGGGAACGAGCAGTACTTC
CDR3: CASSLLLGQGNEQYF
length: 15
size: -
D: TRBD1
J: TRBJ2-7
V: TRBV27

DNA: TGTGCCAGCAGCCCCTCCATCGGACAGACTTGGATGAACACTGAAGCTTTCTTT
CDR3: CASSPSIGQTWMNTEAFF
length: 18
size: -
D: -
J: TRBJ1-1
V: TRBV14